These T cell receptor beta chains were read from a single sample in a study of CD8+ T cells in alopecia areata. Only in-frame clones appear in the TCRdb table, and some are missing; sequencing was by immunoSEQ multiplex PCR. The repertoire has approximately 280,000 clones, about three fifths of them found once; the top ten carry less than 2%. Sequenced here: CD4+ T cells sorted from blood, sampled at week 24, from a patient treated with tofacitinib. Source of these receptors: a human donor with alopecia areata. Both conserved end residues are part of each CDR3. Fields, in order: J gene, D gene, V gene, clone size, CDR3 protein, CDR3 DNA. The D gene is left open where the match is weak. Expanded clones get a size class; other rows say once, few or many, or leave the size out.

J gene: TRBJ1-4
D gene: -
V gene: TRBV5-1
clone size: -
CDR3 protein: CASSLTRTANEKLFF
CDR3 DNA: TGCGCCAGCAGCTTGACGCGGACAGCTAATGAAAAACTGTTTTTT

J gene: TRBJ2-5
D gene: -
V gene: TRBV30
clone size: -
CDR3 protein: CAWSPSLFQETQYF
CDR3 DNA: TGTGCCTGGAGTCCCTCGCTGTTCCAAGAGACCCAGTACTTC

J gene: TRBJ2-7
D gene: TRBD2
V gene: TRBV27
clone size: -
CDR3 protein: CASSLKTSGFQQYF
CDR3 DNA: TGTGCCAGCAGTTTAAAAACTAGCGGGTTTCAGCAGTACTTC

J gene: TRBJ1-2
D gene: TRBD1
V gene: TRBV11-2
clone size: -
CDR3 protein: CASSSAQAGGYYTF
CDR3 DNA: TGTGCCAGCAGCTCCGCACAGGCAGGGGGCTACTACACCTTC

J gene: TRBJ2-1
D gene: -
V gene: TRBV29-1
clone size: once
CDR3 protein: CSVMRWIEGEQFF
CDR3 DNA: TGCAGCGTTATGAGGTGGATTGAGGGGGAGCAGTTCTTC

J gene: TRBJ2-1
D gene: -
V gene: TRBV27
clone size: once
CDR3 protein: CASIHPAGNEQFF
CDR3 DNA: TGTGCCAGCATTCACCCCGCGGGAAATGAGCAGTTCTTC

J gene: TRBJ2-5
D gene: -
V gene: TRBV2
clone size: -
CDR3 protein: CASGARVGETQYF
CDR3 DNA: TGTGCCAGCGGCGCCAGGGTAGGAGAGACCCAGTACTTC

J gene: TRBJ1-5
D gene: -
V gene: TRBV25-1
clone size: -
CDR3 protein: CASSDAVNNQPQHF
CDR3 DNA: TGTGCCAGCAGTGACGCGGTCAACAATCAGCCCCAGCATTTT

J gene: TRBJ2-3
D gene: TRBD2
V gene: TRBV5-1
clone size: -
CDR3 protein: CASSGLAGQDTQYF
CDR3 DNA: TGCGCCAGCAGTGGACTAGCGGGGCAAGATACGCAGTATTTT

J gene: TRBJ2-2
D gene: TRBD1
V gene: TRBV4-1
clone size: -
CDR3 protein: CASSQGIQGANTGELFF
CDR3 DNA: TGCGCCAGCAGCCAAGGAATACAGGGGGCGAACACCGGGGAGCTGTTTTTT

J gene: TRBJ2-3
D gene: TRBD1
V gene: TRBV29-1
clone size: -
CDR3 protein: CSGGTGFSTDTQYF
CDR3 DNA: TGCAGCGGTGGGACAGGCTTTTCCACAGATACGCAGTATTTT

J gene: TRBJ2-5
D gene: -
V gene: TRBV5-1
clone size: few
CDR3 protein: CASGPSRGGETQYF
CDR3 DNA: TGCGCCAGCGGACCGTCGAGGGGCGGAGAGACCCAGTACTTC

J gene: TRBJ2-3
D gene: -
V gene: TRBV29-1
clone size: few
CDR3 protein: CSVENRLSTDTQYF
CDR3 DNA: TGCAGCGTTGAAAACCGGCTAAGCACAGATACGCAGTATTTT

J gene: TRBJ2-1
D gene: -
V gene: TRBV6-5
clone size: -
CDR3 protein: CASSRGHTHLTFF
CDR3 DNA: TGTGCCAGCAGCCGAGGGCACACCCATCTTACGTTCTTC

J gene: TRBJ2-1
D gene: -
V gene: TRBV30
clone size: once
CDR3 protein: CAWRTGLLSYNEQFF
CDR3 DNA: TGTGCCTGGAGAACGGGACTCCTATCCTACAATGAGCAGTTCTTC

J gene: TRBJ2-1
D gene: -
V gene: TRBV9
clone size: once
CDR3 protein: CASSVQPRADEQFF
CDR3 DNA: TGTGCCAGCAGCGTCCAGCCGCGGGCCGATGAGCAGTTCTTC

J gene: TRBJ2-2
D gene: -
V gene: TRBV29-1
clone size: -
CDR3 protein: CSAGPLNTGELFF
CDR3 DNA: TGCAGCGCAGGACCCCTAAACACCGGGGAGCTGTTTTTT

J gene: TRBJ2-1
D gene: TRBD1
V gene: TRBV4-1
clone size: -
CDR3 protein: CASSQGQGGYNEQFF
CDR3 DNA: TGCGCCAGCAGCCAAGGACAGGGGGGGTACAATGAGCAGTTCTTC

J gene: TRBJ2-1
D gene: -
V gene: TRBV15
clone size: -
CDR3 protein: CATSERAHYNEQFF
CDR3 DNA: TGTGCCACCAGCGAGCGGGCGCATTACAATGAGCAGTTCTTC

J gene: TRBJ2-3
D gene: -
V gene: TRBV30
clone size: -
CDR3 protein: CAWSPRRGRTDTQYF
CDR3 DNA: TGTGCCTGGAGTCCGAGGAGGGGGCGGACAGATACGCAGTATTTT

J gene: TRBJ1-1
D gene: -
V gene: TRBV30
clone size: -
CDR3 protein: CAWSPGVEAFF
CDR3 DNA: TGTGCCTGGAGTCCGGGGGTTGAAGCTTTCTTT

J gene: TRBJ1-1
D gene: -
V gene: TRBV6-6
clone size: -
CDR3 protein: CASHREGGTEAFF
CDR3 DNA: TGTGCCAGCCACAGGGAAGGGGGTACTGAAGCTTTCTTT

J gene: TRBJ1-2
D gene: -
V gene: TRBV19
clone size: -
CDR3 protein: CASRPEQGNYGYTF
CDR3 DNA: TGTGCCAGTAGGCCTGAACAGGGCAACTATGGCTACACCTTC

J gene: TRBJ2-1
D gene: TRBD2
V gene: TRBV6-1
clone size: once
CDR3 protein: CASSDQIGTSAYNEQFF
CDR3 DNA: TGTGCCAGCAGTGACCAAATTGGGACTAGCGCCTACAATGAGCAGTTCTTC

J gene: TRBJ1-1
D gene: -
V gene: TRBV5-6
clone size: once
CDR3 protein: CASSLTASRGTEAFF
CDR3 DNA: TGTGCCAGCAGCTTGACAGCTTCGCGGGGGACTGAAGCTTTCTTT